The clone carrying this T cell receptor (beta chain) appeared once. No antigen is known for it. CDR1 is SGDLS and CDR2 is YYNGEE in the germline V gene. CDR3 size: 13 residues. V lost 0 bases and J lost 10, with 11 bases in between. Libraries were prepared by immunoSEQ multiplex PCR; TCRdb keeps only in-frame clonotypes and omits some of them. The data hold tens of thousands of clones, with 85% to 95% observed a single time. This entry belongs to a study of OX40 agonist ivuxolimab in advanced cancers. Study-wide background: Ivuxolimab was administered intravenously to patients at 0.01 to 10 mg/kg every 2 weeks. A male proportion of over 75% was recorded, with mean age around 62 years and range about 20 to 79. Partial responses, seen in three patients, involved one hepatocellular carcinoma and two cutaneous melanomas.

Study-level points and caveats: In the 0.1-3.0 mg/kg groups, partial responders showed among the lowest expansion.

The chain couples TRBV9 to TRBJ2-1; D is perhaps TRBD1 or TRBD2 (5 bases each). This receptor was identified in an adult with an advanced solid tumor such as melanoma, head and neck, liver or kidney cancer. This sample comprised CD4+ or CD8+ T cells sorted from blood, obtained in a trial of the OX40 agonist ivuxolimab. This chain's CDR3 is CASSVEIEGEQFF. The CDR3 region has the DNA TGTGCCAGCAGCGTAGAGATAGAGGGGGAGCAGTTCTTC.